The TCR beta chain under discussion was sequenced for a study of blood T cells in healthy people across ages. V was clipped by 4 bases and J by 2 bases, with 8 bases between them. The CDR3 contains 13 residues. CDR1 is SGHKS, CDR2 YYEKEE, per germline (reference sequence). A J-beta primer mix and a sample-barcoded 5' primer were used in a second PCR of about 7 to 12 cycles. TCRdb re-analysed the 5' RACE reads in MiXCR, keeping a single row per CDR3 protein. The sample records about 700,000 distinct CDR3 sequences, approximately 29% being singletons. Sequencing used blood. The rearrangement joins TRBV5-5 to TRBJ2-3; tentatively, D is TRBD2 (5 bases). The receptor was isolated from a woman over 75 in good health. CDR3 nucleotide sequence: TGTGCCAGCAGCGCGGAGGTCACAGATACGCAGTATTTT. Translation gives CASSAEVTDTQYF.